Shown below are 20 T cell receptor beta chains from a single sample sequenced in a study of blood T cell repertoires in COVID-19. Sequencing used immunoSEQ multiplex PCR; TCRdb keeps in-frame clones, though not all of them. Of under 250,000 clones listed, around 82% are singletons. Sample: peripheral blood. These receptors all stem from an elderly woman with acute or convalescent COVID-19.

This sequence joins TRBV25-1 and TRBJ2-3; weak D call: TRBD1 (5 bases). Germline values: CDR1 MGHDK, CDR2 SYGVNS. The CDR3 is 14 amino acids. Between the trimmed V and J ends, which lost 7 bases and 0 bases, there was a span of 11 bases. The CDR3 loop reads CASKGITSTDTQYF. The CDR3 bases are TGTGCCAGCAAGGGGATAACTAGCACAGATACGCAGTATTTT.

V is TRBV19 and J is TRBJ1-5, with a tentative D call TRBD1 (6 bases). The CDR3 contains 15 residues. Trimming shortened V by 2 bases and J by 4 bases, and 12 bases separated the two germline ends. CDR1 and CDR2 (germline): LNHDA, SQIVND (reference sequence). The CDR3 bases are TGTGCCAGTAGTATAAGCCAGGGGTCTAATCAGCCCCAGCATTTT. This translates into CASSISQGSNQPQHF.

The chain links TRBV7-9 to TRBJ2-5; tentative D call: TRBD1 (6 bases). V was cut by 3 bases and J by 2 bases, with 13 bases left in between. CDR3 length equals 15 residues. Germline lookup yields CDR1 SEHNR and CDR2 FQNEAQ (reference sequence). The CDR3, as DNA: TGTGCCAGCAGCTTGGGGGCAGGGCAACAAGAGACCCAGTACTTC. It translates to CASSLGAGQQETQYF.

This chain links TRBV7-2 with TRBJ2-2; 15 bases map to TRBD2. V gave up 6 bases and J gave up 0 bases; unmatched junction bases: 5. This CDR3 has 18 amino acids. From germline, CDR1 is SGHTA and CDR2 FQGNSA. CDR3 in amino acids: CASRRGTSGGTNTGELFF. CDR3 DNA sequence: TGTGCCAGCAGGCGTGGGACTAGCGGGGGGACGAACACCGGGGAGCTGTTTTTT.

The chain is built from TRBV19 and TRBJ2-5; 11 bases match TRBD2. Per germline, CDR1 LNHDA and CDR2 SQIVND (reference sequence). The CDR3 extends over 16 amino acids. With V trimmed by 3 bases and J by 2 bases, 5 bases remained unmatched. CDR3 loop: CASSMSVAGGQETQYF. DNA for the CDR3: TGTGCCAGTAGTATGTCGGTAGCGGGGGGGCAAGAGACCCAGTACTTC.

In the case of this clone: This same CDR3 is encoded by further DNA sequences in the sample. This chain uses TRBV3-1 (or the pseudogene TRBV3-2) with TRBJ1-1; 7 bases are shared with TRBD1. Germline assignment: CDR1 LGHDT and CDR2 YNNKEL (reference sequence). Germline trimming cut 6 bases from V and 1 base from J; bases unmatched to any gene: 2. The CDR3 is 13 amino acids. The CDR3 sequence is CASSRTGNTEAFF. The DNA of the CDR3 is TGTGCCAGCAGTCGGACAGGGAACACTGAAGCTTTCTTT.

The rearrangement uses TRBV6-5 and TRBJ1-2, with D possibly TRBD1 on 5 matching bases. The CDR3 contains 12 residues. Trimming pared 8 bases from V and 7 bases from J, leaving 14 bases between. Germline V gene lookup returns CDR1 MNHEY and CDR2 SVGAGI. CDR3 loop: CASQFPGGGYTF. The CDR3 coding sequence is TGTGCCAGCCAGTTTCCGGGGGGTGGCTACACCTTC.

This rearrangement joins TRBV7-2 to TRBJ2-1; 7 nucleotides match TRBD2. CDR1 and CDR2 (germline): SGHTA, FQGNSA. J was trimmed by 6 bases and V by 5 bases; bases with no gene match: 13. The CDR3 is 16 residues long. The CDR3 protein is CASSPPNLLAINEQFF. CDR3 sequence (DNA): TGTGCCAGCAGCCCCCCTAACCTACTAGCGATCAATGAGCAGTTCTTC. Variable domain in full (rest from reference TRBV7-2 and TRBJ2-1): GAGVSQSPSNKVTEKGKDVELRCDPISGHTALYWYRQSLGQGLEFLIYFQGNSAPDKSGLPSDRFSAERTGGSVSTLTIQRTQQEDSAVYLCASSPPNLLAINEQFFGPGTRLTVL.

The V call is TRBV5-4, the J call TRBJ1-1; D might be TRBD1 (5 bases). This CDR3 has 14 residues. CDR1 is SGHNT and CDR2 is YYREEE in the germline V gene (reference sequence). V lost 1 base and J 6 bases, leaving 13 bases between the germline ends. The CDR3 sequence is CASSLKGKGSEAFF. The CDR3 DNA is TGTGCCAGCAGCTTGAAAGGGAAGGGGTCTGAAGCTTTCTTT.

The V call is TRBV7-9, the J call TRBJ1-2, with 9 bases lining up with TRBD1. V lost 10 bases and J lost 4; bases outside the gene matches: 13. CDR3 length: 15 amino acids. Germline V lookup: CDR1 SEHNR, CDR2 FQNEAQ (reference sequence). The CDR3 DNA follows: TGTGCCACTCGACCTAGGACAGGGGCGACCTATGGCTACACCTTC. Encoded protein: CATRPRTGATYGYTF.

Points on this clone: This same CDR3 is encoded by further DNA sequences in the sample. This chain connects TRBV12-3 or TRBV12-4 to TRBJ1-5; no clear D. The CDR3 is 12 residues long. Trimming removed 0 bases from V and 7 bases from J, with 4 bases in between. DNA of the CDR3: TGTGCCAGCAGTTTAGCGCTACAGCCCCAGCATTTT. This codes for CASSLALQPQHF.

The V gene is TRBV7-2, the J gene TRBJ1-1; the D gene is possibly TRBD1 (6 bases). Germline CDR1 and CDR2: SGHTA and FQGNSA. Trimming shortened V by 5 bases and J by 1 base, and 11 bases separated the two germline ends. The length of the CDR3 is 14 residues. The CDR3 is CASSARTENTEAFF. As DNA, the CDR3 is TGTGCCAGCAGCGCCAGGACAGAGAACACTGAAGCTTTCTTT.

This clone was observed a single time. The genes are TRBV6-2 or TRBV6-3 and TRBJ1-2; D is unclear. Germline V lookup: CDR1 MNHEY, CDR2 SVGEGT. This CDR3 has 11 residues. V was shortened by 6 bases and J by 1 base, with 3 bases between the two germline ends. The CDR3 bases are TGTGCCAGCAGCTATAACTATGGCTACACCTTC. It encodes CASSYNYGYTF.

The CDR3 nucleotides read TGTGCCAGTAGTATCAATTTGGCCACGAGGAGCAATCAGCCCCAGCATTTT. Its protein product is CASSINLATRSNQPQHF. The chain uses TRBV19 and TRBJ1-5; D not certain. The CDR3 extends over 17 amino acids. CDR1 LNHDA and CDR2 SQIVND come from the germline V gene (reference sequence). V was cut by 3 bases and J by 1 base, with 16 bases left in between.

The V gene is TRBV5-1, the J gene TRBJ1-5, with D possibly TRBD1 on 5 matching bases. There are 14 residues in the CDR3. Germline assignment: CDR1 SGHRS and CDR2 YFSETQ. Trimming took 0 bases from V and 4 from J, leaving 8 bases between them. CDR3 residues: CASSLAGLNQPQHF. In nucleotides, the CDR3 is TGCGCCAGCAGCTTGGCAGGGTTAAATCAGCCCCAGCATTTT.

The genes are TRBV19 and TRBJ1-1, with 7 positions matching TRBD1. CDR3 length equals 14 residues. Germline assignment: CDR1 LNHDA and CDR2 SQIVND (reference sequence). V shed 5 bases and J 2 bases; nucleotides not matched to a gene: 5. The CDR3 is CASSLWDSNTEAFF. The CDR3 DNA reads TGTGCCAGTAGTCTCTGGGACAGTAACACTGAAGCTTTCTTT. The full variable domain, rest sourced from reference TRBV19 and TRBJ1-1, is DGGITQSPKYLFRKEGQNVTLSCEQNLNHDAMYWYRQDPGQGLRLIYYSQIVNDFQKGDIAEGYSVSREKKESFPLTVTSAQKNPTAFYLCASSLWDSNTEAFFGQGTRLTVV.

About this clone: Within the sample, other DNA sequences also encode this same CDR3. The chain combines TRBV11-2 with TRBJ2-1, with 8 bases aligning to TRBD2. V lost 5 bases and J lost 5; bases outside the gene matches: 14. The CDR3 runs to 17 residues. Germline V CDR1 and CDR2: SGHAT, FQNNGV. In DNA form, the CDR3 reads TGTGCCAGCAGCCCAACCCTAATAGCGGGGCCCAACAATGAGCAGTTCTTC. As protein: CASSPTLIAGPNNEQFF.

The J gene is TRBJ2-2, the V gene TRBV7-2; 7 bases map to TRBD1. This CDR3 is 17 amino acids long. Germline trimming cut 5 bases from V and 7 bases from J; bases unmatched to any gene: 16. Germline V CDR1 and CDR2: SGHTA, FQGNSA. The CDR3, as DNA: TGTGCCAGCAGCGCAAGACGAGACAGGGTGCAGGGCGGGGAGCTGTTTTTT. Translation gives CASSARRDRVQGGELFF.

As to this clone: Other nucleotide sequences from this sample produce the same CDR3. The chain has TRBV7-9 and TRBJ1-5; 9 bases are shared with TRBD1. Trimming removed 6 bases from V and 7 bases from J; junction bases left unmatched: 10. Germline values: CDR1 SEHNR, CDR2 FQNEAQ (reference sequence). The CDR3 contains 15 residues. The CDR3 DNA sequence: TGTGCCAGCAGTTTAACAGGGGGCGTAGGGCAGCCCCAGCATTTT. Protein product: CASSLTGGVGQPQHF.

CDR3 bases: TGTGCCAGCAGAAAGGGACAGGGGGCGATTGAAGCTTTCTTT. This gives the protein CASRKGQGAIEAFF. The chain joins TRBV3-1 (or the pseudogene TRBV3-2) to TRBJ1-1; 12 bases match TRBD1. Germline V gene lookup returns CDR1 LGHDT and CDR2 YNNKEL (reference sequence). This CDR3 spans 14 amino acids. J gave up 7 bases and V 6 bases, and 6 bases lay outside the gene matches.